This TCR beta chain was identified in a study of T cell repertoires in cytomegalovirus infection (dated by TCRdb to the late 2010s). A note on the overall study: Donor HLA type was relevant to the analysis, because carriage of CMV infection together with the matching HLA type was indicated by public TCR beta signatures. Points the paper makes about the study in general: Carriers of CMV infection plus the relevant HLA type were discriminated by the cumulative frequency of public TCR beta family members in the study cohort and in an independent roughly 320-donor cohort. In the ex vivo response, HLA-C-restricted CMV-specific TCR beta clonotypes were dominant, and in two of eight donors the single most frequent clonotype came from this HLA-C-restricted group.

Instrument on record: Illumina HiSeq 1500. In-frame beta chains were kept once TCRdb had trimmed the public reads at Q25 with fastp and called clones with MiXCR. Rows merge per CDR3 protein into single entries with the most common DNA and genes. The sample records under 250,000 distinct CDR3 sequences, around 6.2% of which are singletons. More than 5.5% of the sample is taken by the ten largest. In its sample, this clonotype was seen many times. Which antigen it targets is not known. Base quality data are lacking; no much larger clone is found one base away. Taken from cysteine to phenylalanine, the CDR3 has 15 residues. The read is trimmed to its CDR3 DNA, 45 bases read in frame from base 1. The germline V gene supplies CDR1 MDHEN and CDR2 SYDVKM. Relative to germline, V is missing 6 bases and J is missing 3 bases, with 7 bases of the junction outside any gene match.

Source material: PBMCs. The chain is assembled from TRBV28 and TRBJ2-2, and TRBD1 aligns with 7 junction nucleotides. This clonotype originated in a human donor in good health (CMV status not recorded). Some clones in this sample may be carry-over from other donors' samples. CDR3 region: CASSTGTVHTGELFF. The nucleotide sequence reads as follows: TGTGCCAGCAGCACCGGGACAGTTCACACCGGGGAGCTGTTTTTT.